A selection of T cell receptor beta chains follows, all from one sample in a study of T cell changes during pregnancy in multiple sclerosis. Produced via immunoSEQ multiplex PCR; TCRdb's table is partial and in-frame only. The table shows over 20,000 clones, with around nine tenths occurring only once. The source material was CD8+ T cells from peripheral blood mononuclear cells, sampled in the second trimester of pregnancy. These receptors were taken from a female donor in good health, enrolled as a control in a pregnancy study. CDR3s include the opening cysteine and the closing phenylalanine or tryptophan. The D gene is left open where the match is weak. A clone size is listed for some rows: how often the clone was seen (once, few, many), or a class if it is expanded.

v_gene: TRBV6-4
abundance: medium-sized
d_gene: TRBD2
j_gene: TRBJ2-3
CDR3aa: CASSDSSGGAGDTQYF
CDR3nt: TGTGCCAGCAGTGACTCTAGCGGGGGGGCCGGGGATACGCAGTATTTT

v_gene: TRBV5-1
abundance: -
d_gene: TRBD2
j_gene: TRBJ2-7
CDR3aa: CASKEGASGGSEQYF
CDR3nt: TGCGCCAGCAAGGAAGGGGCCAGCGGGGGGAGCGAGCAGTACTTC

v_gene: TRBV19
abundance: once
d_gene: -
j_gene: TRBJ2-1
CDR3aa: CASSILTRAIREQFF
CDR3nt: TGTGCCAGTAGTATATTAACGCGGGCGATTAGAGAGCAGTTCTTC

v_gene: TRBV6-4
abundance: -
d_gene: -
j_gene: TRBJ2-2
CDR3aa: CASSDSGHLNTGELFF
CDR3nt: TGTGCCAGCAGTGACTCGGGACACCTGAACACCGGGGAGCTGTTTTTT

v_gene: TRBV6-4
abundance: -
d_gene: -
j_gene: TRBJ2-3
CDR3aa: CASSEAVSTDTQYF
CDR3nt: TGTGCCAGCAGCGAAGCGGTATCCACAGATACGCAGTATTTT

v_gene: TRBV19
abundance: -
d_gene: -
j_gene: TRBJ1-1
CDR3aa: CASSAGFMNTEAFF
CDR3nt: TGTGCCAGTAGTGCGGGATTCATGAACACTGAAGCTTTCTTT

v_gene: TRBV6-4
abundance: -
d_gene: TRBD1
j_gene: TRBJ2-3
CDR3aa: CASSPGTGGTDTQYF
CDR3nt: TGTGCCAGCAGTCCCGGGACAGGGGGCACAGATACGCAGTATTTT

v_gene: TRBV29-1
abundance: -
d_gene: -
j_gene: TRBJ2-7
CDR3aa: CSVLAGPSYEQYF
CDR3nt: TGCAGCGTTTTGGCGGGGCCCTCCTACGAGCAGTACTTC

v_gene: TRBV18
abundance: -
d_gene: TRBD1
j_gene: TRBJ1-2
CDR3aa: CASSPKPGTGTITFYYGYTF
CDR3nt: TGTGCCAGCTCACCAAAACCCGGGACAGGAACTATAACCTTTTACTATGGCTACACCTTC

v_gene: TRBV5-1
abundance: -
d_gene: TRBD1
j_gene: TRBJ2-2
CDR3aa: CASSLGDRDLTGELFF
CDR3nt: TGCGCCAGCAGCTTGGGTGACAGGGATCTCACCGGGGAGCTGTTTTTT

v_gene: TRBV6-6
abundance: -
d_gene: -
j_gene: TRBJ2-2
CDR3aa: CASRFGGPENTGELFF
CDR3nt: TGTGCCAGCAGGTTCGGGGGGCCCGAGAACACCGGGGAGCTGTTTTTT

v_gene: TRBV2
abundance: -
d_gene: TRBD1
j_gene: TRBJ1-1
CDR3aa: CASSEAHWTGLNTEAFF
CDR3nt: TGTGCCAGCAGTGAAGCGCATTGGACAGGGCTCAACACTGAAGCTTTCTTT

v_gene: TRBV28
abundance: -
d_gene: -
j_gene: TRBJ2-2
CDR3aa: CASSLIRGNTGELFF
CDR3nt: TGTGCCAGCAGTTTAATCAGGGGCAACACCGGGGAGCTGTTTTTT

v_gene: TRBV27
abundance: -
d_gene: TRBD2
j_gene: TRBJ2-7
CDR3aa: CASSLREPSSYEQYF
CDR3nt: TGTGCCAGCAGTTTGCGGGAGCCCAGCTCCTACGAGCAGTACTTC

v_gene: TRBV6-5
abundance: -
d_gene: -
j_gene: TRBJ2-5
CDR3aa: CASSLGGGEKTQYF
CDR3nt: TGTGCCAGCAGTCTGGGTGGGGGCGAGAAGACCCAGTACTTC

v_gene: TRBV11-2
abundance: -
d_gene: -
j_gene: TRBJ2-1
CDR3aa: CASSLDPRADEQFF
CDR3nt: TGTGCCAGCAGCTTAGACCCGAGGGCGGACGAGCAGTTCTTC

v_gene: TRBV27
abundance: -
d_gene: TRBD1
j_gene: TRBJ2-7
CDR3aa: CASSQDRGRIYEQYF
CDR3nt: TGTGCCAGCAGTCAAGACAGGGGGCGCATCTACGAGCAGTACTTC

v_gene: TRBV5-6
abundance: -
d_gene: TRBD1
j_gene: TRBJ2-6
CDR3aa: CASSRQDRGWFVLTF
CDR3nt: TGTGCCAGCAGCCGGCAGGACAGGGGGTGGTTCGTCCTGACTTTC

v_gene: TRBV10-3
abundance: -
d_gene: -
j_gene: TRBJ1-2
CDR3aa: CAIDQGGEVDGYTF
CDR3nt: TGTGCCATTGATCAGGGCGGGGAGGTCGATGGCTACACCTTC

v_gene: TRBV19
abundance: -
d_gene: TRBD1
j_gene: TRBJ1-1
CDR3aa: CASSMVRTGSTEAFF
CDR3nt: TGTGCCAGTAGTATGGTCAGGACAGGGAGCACTGAAGCTTTCTTT

v_gene: TRBV4-1
abundance: -
d_gene: TRBD2
j_gene: TRBJ2-7
CDR3aa: CASAPAGGSYEQYF
CDR3nt: TGCGCCAGCGCCCCAGCGGGGGGTTCCTACGAGCAGTACTTC

v_gene: TRBV7-8
abundance: -
d_gene: -
j_gene: TRBJ1-2
CDR3aa: CASSLVAGSQSNYGYTF
CDR3nt: TGTGCCAGCAGCTTAGTTGCCGGGTCCCAGTCTAACTATGGCTACACCTTC

v_gene: TRBV9
abundance: -
d_gene: -
j_gene: TRBJ1-4
CDR3aa: CASSGGQPYEKLFF
CDR3nt: TGTGCCAGCAGCGGGGGACAACCTTATGAAAAACTGTTTTTT

v_gene: TRBV2
abundance: once
d_gene: -
j_gene: TRBJ2-1
CDR3aa: CASSEEGAVIDEQFF
CDR3nt: TGTGCCAGCAGTGAAGAAGGGGCGGTCATTGATGAGCAGTTCTTC

v_gene: TRBV11-2
abundance: -
d_gene: -
j_gene: TRBJ1-6
CDR3aa: CASSLDQGLGSPLHF
CDR3nt: TGTGCCAGCAGCTTAGATCAGGGCCTAGGTTCACCCCTCCACTTT

v_gene: TRBV5-6
abundance: -
d_gene: TRBD2
j_gene: TRBJ2-3
CDR3aa: CASSLQELAGGLTTDTQYF
CDR3nt: TGTGCCAGCAGCTTGCAAGAACTAGCGGGAGGGCTTACCACAGATACGCAGTATTTT

v_gene: TRBV7-9
abundance: -
d_gene: -
j_gene: TRBJ2-5
CDR3aa: CASSSGEETQYF
CDR3nt: TGTGCCAGCAGTTCCGGGGAAGAGACCCAGTACTTC

v_gene: TRBV5-1
abundance: -
d_gene: TRBD2
j_gene: TRBJ2-7
CDR3aa: CASSWGSGSSSYEQYF
CDR3nt: TGCGCCAGCAGCTGGGGGAGCGGGAGTAGCTCCTACGAGCAGTACTTC

v_gene: TRBV9
abundance: -
d_gene: TRBD1
j_gene: TRBJ2-7
CDR3aa: CASSVGQGGEQYF
CDR3nt: TGTGCCAGCAGCGTGGGACAGGGGGGCGAGCAGTACTTC

v_gene: TRBV4-2
abundance: -
d_gene: -
j_gene: TRBJ2-1
CDR3aa: CASSQEGSSRGAQFF
CDR3nt: TGTGCCAGCAGCCAAGAGGGGTCGTCACGGGGGGCGCAGTTCTTC

v_gene: TRBV5-6
abundance: -
d_gene: -
j_gene: TRBJ1-5
CDR3aa: CASSSYRQDLSNQPQHF
CDR3nt: TGTGCCAGCAGCTCCTACCGACAGGACCTTAGCAATCAGCCCCAGCATTTT

v_gene: TRBV7-2
abundance: -
d_gene: TRBD1
j_gene: TRBJ1-2
CDR3aa: CASSTGTERNYGYTF
CDR3nt: TGTGCCAGCAGCACCGGGACAGAGAGAAACTATGGCTACACCTTC

v_gene: TRBV19
abundance: -
d_gene: -
j_gene: TRBJ1-2
CDR3aa: CASSFRTANYGYTF
CDR3nt: TGTGCCAGTAGTTTCCGGACAGCTAACTATGGCTACACCTTC

v_gene: TRBV15
abundance: -
d_gene: -
j_gene: TRBJ2-1
CDR3aa: CATGLGGDYNEQFF
CDR3nt: TGTGCCACCGGATTAGGGGGAGACTACAATGAGCAGTTCTTC

v_gene: TRBV19
abundance: -
d_gene: TRBD1
j_gene: TRBJ1-2
CDR3aa: CASTLTGTSPYNYGYTF
CDR3nt: TGTGCCAGTACCCTGACAGGGACGTCCCCCTATAACTATGGCTACACCTTC

v_gene: TRBV5-8
abundance: -
d_gene: TRBD1
j_gene: TRBJ1-2
CDR3aa: CASSPGQASSVYGYTF
CDR3nt: TGTGCCAGCAGCCCCGGACAGGCGTCCTCCGTCTATGGCTACACCTTC

v_gene: TRBV6-5
abundance: -
d_gene: TRBD2
j_gene: TRBJ2-5
CDR3aa: CASSLAGVETQYF
CDR3nt: TGTGCCAGCAGTTTAGCGGGAGTAGAGACCCAGTACTTC

v_gene: TRBV7-5
abundance: -
d_gene: -
j_gene: TRBJ2-7
CDR3aa: CARSLAGGGTGFRPYEQYF
CDR3nt: TGTGCCAGAAGCTTAGCCGGGGGGGGAACAGGGTTCCGACCCTACGAGCAGTACTTC

v_gene: TRBV11-3
abundance: -
d_gene: TRBD1
j_gene: TRBJ2-7
CDR3aa: CASSPPGQGDYEQYF
CDR3nt: TGTGCCAGCAGCCCCCCGGGACAGGGGGACTACGAGCAGTACTTC

v_gene: TRBV4-2
abundance: -
d_gene: TRBD2
j_gene: TRBJ2-5
CDR3aa: CASSQVSGGAGTQYF
CDR3nt: TGTGCCAGCAGCCAAGTTAGCGGGGGGGCAGGGACCCAGTACTTC

v_gene: TRBV28
abundance: -
d_gene: TRBD1
j_gene: TRBJ1-4
CDR3aa: CASSPVGGASNEKLFF
CDR3nt: TGTGCCAGCAGCCCCGTAGGGGGCGCGTCTAATGAAAAACTGTTTTTT

v_gene: TRBV5-1
abundance: -
d_gene: TRBD1
j_gene: TRBJ1-1
CDR3aa: CASSFDRATEAFF
CDR3nt: TGCGCCAGCAGCTTCGACAGGGCCACTGAAGCTTTCTTT

v_gene: TRBV9
abundance: -
d_gene: -
j_gene: TRBJ1-2
CDR3aa: CASSNEDTGNGYTF
CDR3nt: TGTGCCAGCTCCAACGAGGACACAGGGAATGGCTACACCTTC

v_gene: TRBV11-2
abundance: -
d_gene: -
j_gene: TRBJ1-6
CDR3aa: CASSSGASYNSPLHF
CDR3nt: TGTGCCAGCAGCTCTGGGGCCTCCTATAATTCACCCCTCCACTTT

v_gene: TRBV6-6
abundance: -
d_gene: -
j_gene: TRBJ1-2
CDR3aa: CASTLGGAMQGGYTF
CDR3nt: TGTGCCAGCACCCTCGGCGGGGCTATGCAAGGGGGCTACACCTTC

v_gene: TRBV7-9
abundance: -
d_gene: -
j_gene: TRBJ2-7
CDR3aa: CASSLGPDSGTPYEQYF
CDR3nt: TGTGCCAGCAGCTTAGGTCCAGACTCGGGAACCCCCTACGAGCAGTACTTC

v_gene: TRBV7-6
abundance: -
d_gene: TRBD2
j_gene: TRBJ2-1
CDR3aa: CASSLGGGRALDEQFF
CDR3nt: TGTGCCAGCAGCTTAGGAGGCGGGAGGGCCTTGGATGAGCAGTTCTTC

v_gene: TRBV2
abundance: -
d_gene: -
j_gene: TRBJ1-4
CDR3aa: CASAWGGRDATNEKLFF
CDR3nt: TGTGCCAGCGCATGGGGGGGCAGGGACGCAACTAATGAAAAACTGTTTTTT

v_gene: TRBV7-8
abundance: -
d_gene: -
j_gene: TRBJ2-7
CDR3aa: CASSVPTASHSYEQYF
CDR3nt: TGTGCCAGCAGCGTACCTACAGCCTCCCACTCCTACGAGCAGTACTTC

v_gene: TRBV5-8
abundance: -
d_gene: -
j_gene: TRBJ1-6
CDR3aa: CASSTGQSSYNSPLHF
CDR3nt: TGTGCCAGCAGCACCGGACAGAGCTCCTATAATTCACCCCTCCACTTT

v_gene: TRBV28
abundance: few
d_gene: TRBD2
j_gene: TRBJ2-5
CDR3aa: CASSLWTSGRAAETQYF
CDR3nt: TGTGCCAGCAGTTTATGGACTAGCGGGAGGGCCGCGGAGACCCAGTACTTC

v_gene: TRBV29-1
abundance: -
d_gene: -
j_gene: TRBJ2-1
CDR3aa: CSVEDPGVYEQFF
CDR3nt: TGCAGCGTTGAAGATCCAGGGGTCTATGAGCAGTTCTTC

v_gene: TRBV28
abundance: -
d_gene: TRBD2
j_gene: TRBJ2-3
CDR3aa: CATKRLAGETDTQYF
CDR3nt: TGTGCCACCAAGCGTCTAGCGGGAGAAACAGATACGCAGTATTTT

v_gene: TRBV10-2
abundance: -
d_gene: TRBD1
j_gene: TRBJ1-5
CDR3aa: CASSGDSGSNQPQHF
CDR3nt: TGCGCCAGCAGTGGGGACAGTGGGAGCAATCAGCCCCAGCATTTT